These 3 T cell receptor beta chains were all obtained from the same sample, sequenced in a study of OX40 agonist ivuxolimab in advanced cancers. The library was built by means of the immunoSEQ multiplex PCR assay. Sourced from immuneACCESS, this table was stored by TCRdb with only in-frame sequences that have V and J called. A share of the clones is absent; for the studies checked, an unresolved V gene accounts for under half, and the remainder has no known explanation. Within this sample are about 94,000 clones, with roughly 90% of them counted one time only. Around 0.3% of the sample is taken by the ten largest. The sequenced sample was CD4+ or CD8+ T cells sorted from blood, obtained in a trial of the OX40 agonist ivuxolimab. The receptors derive from an adult with an advanced solid tumor such as melanoma, head and neck, liver or kidney cancer.

This chain connects TRBV11-3 to TRBJ2-5; tentatively, D is TRBD2 (6 bases). This CDR3 contains 11 residues. V was trimmed by 5 bases and J by 5 bases, leaving 6 bases between them. Looked up from germline, CDR1 is SGHNT and CDR2 is YENEEA. Here the CDR3 reads CASSRGETQYF. The CDR3 region has the DNA TGTGCCAGCAGCCGGGGGGAGACCCAGTACTTC.

The sample holds a few counts of this clone. This chain uses TRBV7-9 with TRBJ1-2, with a tentative D call TRBD1 (6 bases). Trimming left V 1 base short and J 1 base short, with 7 bases between. The CDR3 runs to 14 residues. CDR1 and CDR2 from the germline V gene are SEHNR and FQNEAQ (reference sequence). CDR3 coding DNA: TGTGCCAGCAGCTTAGGACAGGATAACTATGGCTACACCTTC. Amino acid sequence: CASSLGQDNYGYTF.

This chain links TRBV15 with TRBJ2-3; maybe TRBD2 (6 bases). CDR1 LNHNV and CDR2 YYDKDF come from the germline V gene (reference sequence). CDR3 size: 16 residues. The V end lost 3 bases, the J end lost 6 bases, and 19 bases lay between the germline ends. Here the CDR3 reads CATSRKLAGMGDTQYF. The DNA of the CDR3 is TGTGCCACCAGCAGGAAACTAGCAGGGATGGGGGATACGCAGTATTTT.